This T cell receptor beta chain is from a study of cytomegalovirus exposure and HLA in healthy donors. About this clone: Its antigen remains unidentified.

The PCR employed 60 Vbeta primers together with 13 Jbeta primers. Some clones are missing from TCRdb's copy, which holds only in-frame ones; the method was immunoSEQ multiplex PCR. This specimen shows around 100,000 clones; the ten leading clones hold under 0.7%. Trimming stripped 5 bases from V and 3 bases from J, with 13 bases between. CDR1 and CDR2 from the germline V gene are SGHNT and YENEEA. This CDR3 has 14 residues. General study findings and limits: A later look showed TCR association rates differing by HLA locus, highest for DRB1 and lowest for HLA-C.

V gene TRBV11-3 combines with J gene TRBJ1-2; D uncertain. The source is a man in his forties or fifties in good health and CMV-seronegative. Sequencing was performed on PBMCs. The CDR3 coding sequence is TGTGCCAGCAGCGGCCGGACGGGAGACTATGGCTACACCTTC. This translates into CASSGRTGDYGYTF.